This passage covers 17 T cell receptor beta chains from one sample sequenced in a study of T cells in Graves' hyperthyroidism and ophthalmopathy. Amplification of TCR beta CDR3 regions used RNA as the template. An initial round of RT-PCR targeting the TCR CDR3 relied on the HTBI primer set. One entry per CDR3 protein results from TCRdb running MiXCR on the multiplex PCR reads. The table lists over 350,000 distinct CDR3 sequences, more than 13% of them singletons. Sequencing was performed on blood. The receptors were gathered from a man aged 45 to 65 with Graves' ophthalmopathy.

V is TRBV15 and J is TRBJ2-5; D perhaps matches TRBD2 (6 bases). The CDR3 spans 16 residues. Trimming pared 0 bases from V and 5 bases from J, leaving 16 bases between. In germline, CDR1 is LNHNV, CDR2 YYDKDF (reference sequence). CDR3 nucleotide sequence: TGTGCCACCAGCAGAGATGACTCGGAGGGATGGGAGACCCAGTACTTC. Encoded protein: CATSRDDSEGWETQYF.

This clonotype was found a few times. J is TRBJ2-7 and V is TRBV27; TRBD1 agrees at 11 bases. The CDR3 length is 16 residues. Trimming cost V 2 bases and J 7 bases; bases outside gene matches: 10. The germline V gene encodes CDR1 MNHEY and CDR2 SMNVEV (reference sequence). CDR3 nucleotide sequence: TGTGCCAGCAGTTTAAATTTCGGGGACAGGGGGGTAGAGCAGTACTTC. The encoded protein is CASSLNFGDRGVEQYF.

This clonotype has just a few counts. A read error may be the cause here, since a much bigger clone is one base away. CDR3 sequence reads: CASGAFELYEQYF. In DNA form, the CDR3 reads TGTGCCAGCGGCGCCTTTGAGCTCTACGAGCAGTACTTC. The rearrangement uses TRBV12-3 or TRBV12-4 and TRBJ2-7; D gene uncertain. CDR3 length: 13 residues. The germline V and J ends were trimmed by 8 bases and 3 bases, with 14 bases remaining between them.

This clonotype was picked up many times. The CDR3 is CASSQEIGSYEQYF. As DNA, the CDR3 is TGTGCCAGCAGCCAAGAGATAGGCTCCTACGAGCAGTACTTC. The rearrangement links TRBV3-1 to TRBJ2-7; D is ambiguous. V was cut by 0 bases and J by 0 bases, with 6 bases left in between. This CDR3 contains 14 residues. Germline CDR1 LGHDT, CDR2 YNNKEL (reference sequence).

The chain couples TRBV15 to TRBJ2-1; possibly TRBD2 for D (5 bases). This CDR3 is built from 13 residues. Per the germline V gene, CDR1 is LNHNV and CDR2 is YYDKDF (reference sequence). The ends were cut back, 0 bases at V and 15 bases at J, with 15 bases in the middle. The CDR3 DNA is TGTGCCACCAGCAGAGATCTGGAGGTGGGTGGGTTCTTC. Encoded protein: CATSRDLEVGGFF. The full variable domain, in which reference TRBV15 and TRBJ2-1 provide the parts outside the CDR3, is DAMVIQNPRYQVTQFGKPVTLSCSQTLNHNVMYWYQQKSSQAPKLLFHYYDKDFNNEADTPDNFQSRRPNTSFCFLDIRSPGLGDTAMYLCATSRDLEVGGFFGPGTRLTVL.

In this sample, this clonotype turned up many times. The rearrangement uses TRBV20-1 and TRBJ1-5, with a possible D match to TRBD1 (6 bases). Germline V gene sequence: CDR1 DFQATT, CDR2 SNEGSKA (reference sequence). This CDR3 has 14 residues. The ends were cut back, 1 base at V and 6 bases at J, with 13 bases in the middle. The CDR3 loop is CSARVGTQGQPQHF. CDR3 coding DNA: TGCAGTGCTAGAGTTGGGACACAGGGTCAGCCCCAGCATTTT.

This clonotype was seen many times. The V and J genes are TRBV11-2 and TRBJ2-3; 8 bases are shared with TRBD2. This CDR3 contains 15 residues. J lost 4 bases, V lost 4 bases, and 7 bases had no gene match. Germline CDR1 SGHAT, CDR2 FQNNGV. The CDR3 protein is CASSSTGGPSDTQYF. The CDR3 coding sequence is TGTGCCAGCAGCTCAACGGGAGGGCCTTCAGATACGCAGTATTTT.

This chain uses TRBV19 with TRBJ2-7; tentative D call: TRBD2 (6 bases). Trimming stripped 3 bases from V and 3 bases from J, with 18 bases between. CDR1 and CDR2 from the germline V gene are LNHDA and SQIVND (reference sequence). The CDR3 contains 16 residues. In nucleotides, the CDR3 is TGTGCCAGTAGTATCGGGCCGGGGGACTTCGGCTACGAGCAGTACTTC. It specifies CASSIGPGDFGYEQYF.

This clonotype was seen many times. J is TRBJ2-5 and V is TRBV11-2, with D perhaps TRBD2 (6 bases). This CDR3 is 13 amino acids long. Deletions cut 6 bases from V and 2 bases from J, with 10 bases between. CDR1 is SGHAT, CDR2 FQNNGV, per germline. CDR3 amino acids: CASSPSVQETQYF. The CDR3 nucleotides read TGTGCCAGCAGTCCTAGCGTACAAGAGACCCAGTACTTC.

This clonotype came up many times. CDR3 sequence: CASSPETLAKNIQYF. CDR3 bases: TGTGCCAGCTCACCAGAAACACTAGCCAAAAACATTCAGTACTTC. The chain couples TRBV18 to TRBJ2-4; D gene ambiguous. Trimming removed 2 bases from V and 0 bases from J, with 8 bases in between. The CDR3 sequence is 15 residues long. Germline values: CDR1 KGHSH, CDR2 LQKENI.

This clonotype was recorded at least ten times. J is TRBJ2-1 and V is TRBV11-2; a weak D match, TRBD1 (6 bases). V was cut by 3 bases and J by 1 base, with 10 bases left in between. In germline, CDR1 is SGHAT, CDR2 FQNNGV. The CDR3 is made up of 15 amino acids. The CDR3 DNA follows: TGTGCCAGCAGCTTTCGGCAGGGGTCCTACAATGAGCAGTTCTTC. It translates to CASSFRQGSYNEQFF. Filled out from reference TRBV11-2 and TRBJ2-1, the complete variable domain reads EAGVAQSPRYKIIEKRQSVAFWCNPISGHATLYWYQQILGQGPKLLIQFQNNGVVDDSQLPKDRFSAERLKGVDSTLKIQPAKLEDSAVYLCASSFRQGSYNEQFFGPGTRLTVL.

This clonotype was observed a few times. The chain is built from TRBV18 and TRBJ2-7; perhaps D is TRBD1 or TRBD2 (5 bases each). Germline CDR1 is KGHSH and CDR2 is LQKENI. The CDR3 length is 15 residues. Trimming took 0 bases from V and 2 from J, leaving 11 bases between them. The CDR3 nucleotides are TGTGCCAGCTCACCACCGGGTCAGGGACCCTACGAGCAGTACTTC. This sequence encodes CASSPPGQGPYEQYF. Full variable domain (outside the CDR3, taken from reference TRBV18 and TRBJ2-7): NAGVMQNPRHLVRRRGQEARLRCSPMKGHSHVYWYRQLPEEGLKFMVYLQKENIIDESGMPKERFSAEFPKEGPSILRIQQVVRGDSAAYFCASSPPGQGPYEQYFGPGTRLTVT.

This clonotype was recorded many times. The chain is built from TRBV6-1 and TRBJ1-2, with a tentative D call TRBD1 (6 bases). The germline V and J ends were trimmed by 3 bases and 2 bases, with 13 bases remaining between them. There are 15 residues in the CDR3. The germline CDR1 and CDR2 sequences are MNHNS and SASEGT. The CDR3 loop reads CASSEQGRSNYGYTF. The CDR3 DNA reads TGTGCCAGCAGTGAGCAGGGGAGGTCCAACTATGGCTACACCTTC.

The chain uses TRBV12-3 or TRBV12-4 and TRBJ2-5, with D perhaps assigned TRBD1 or TRBD2 (5 bases each). Trimming removed 1 base at V and 7 bases at J, with 13 bases between. This CDR3 has 14 residues. The CDR3, as DNA: TGTGCCAGCAGTTTAGGGGATGTGAGGGGGACCCAGTACTTC. It translates to CASSLGDVRGTQYF.

This clonotype was seen a handful of times. At one boundary the junction diverges from the germline segment, which might be a read error. This CDR3 is CASSLSEVAPQIF. As DNA, the CDR3 is TGTGCCAGCAGTTTATCGGAGGTAGCCCCCCAGATCTTC. The genes are TRBV27 and TRBJ2-1; tentative D call: TRBD2 (5 bases). There are 13 residues in the CDR3. Germline CDR1 reads MNHEY; CDR2 reads SMNVEV (reference sequence).

This clonotype was recorded at least ten times. This chain uses TRBV7-9 with TRBJ2-1, with 12 nucleotides matching TRBD2. The J segment lost 4 bases and the V segment lost 6 bases, leaving 10 bases of the junction unmatched. CDR1 and CDR2 from the germline V gene are SEHNR and FQNEAQ (reference sequence). The CDR3 length is 17 residues. As DNA, the CDR3 is TGTGCCAGCAGTCCCCGACTAGCGGGGGACACTTACAATGAGCAGTTCTTC. This encodes CASSPRLAGDTYNEQFF.

Ten or more counts support this clonotype. V usage is TRBV6-1 and J usage is TRBJ1-4, with 8 bases lining up with TRBD1. Germline values: CDR1 MNHNS, CDR2 SASEGT. V lost 7 bases, J lost 3 bases, and 7 bases stayed unmatched. The CDR3 totals 15 residues. The CDR3 region has the DNA TGTGCCAGCAAGAGACAGGGGATCGCTAATGAAAAACTGTTTTTT. It specifies CASKRQGIANEKLFF.